Below, 8 T cell receptor beta chains from the same sample are listed, as sequenced in a study of cytomegalovirus exposure and HLA in healthy donors. The PCR made use of 60 Vbeta and 13 Jbeta primers. Clones were read by immunoSEQ multiplex PCR, and TCRdb kept only the in-frame ones, dropping some. The data show about 130,000 clones, roughly 70% seen once. Sequenced: PBMCs. Receptors were obtained from a man aged 35 to 55 in good health and CMV-seronegative.

The V gene is TRBV5-1, the J gene TRBJ2-3, with D possibly TRBD2 on 6 matching bases. Trimming stripped 0 bases from V and 2 bases from J, with 10 bases between. The V gene's germline CDR1 is SGHRS and CDR2 YFSETQ. This CDR3 has 15 amino acids. In DNA form, the CDR3 reads TGCGCCAGCAGCTTGGTAGGGACTTCCACAGATACGCAGTATTTT. This translates into CASSLVGTSTDTQYF.

This clone was picked up one time. V is TRBV18 and J is TRBJ2-7; TRBD1 aligns across 9 bases. The CDR3 length is 17 residues. With 1 base clipped from V and 2 bases from J, the junction kept 9 bases outside the gene matches. Germline CDR1 KGHSH, CDR2 LQKENI. CDR3 bases: TGTGCCAGCTCACCACGAACAGGGGGCGCCAGCGCCTACGAGCAGTACTTC. It specifies CASSPRTGGASAYEQYF.

The chain is built from TRBV7-2 and TRBJ1-1; a weak D match, TRBD1 (5 bases). Germline loops: CDR1 SGHTA, CDR2 FQGNSA. This CDR3 region has 13 residues. V was trimmed by 6 bases and J by 3 bases, leaving 11 bases between them. The CDR3 spells CASRSRGYTEAFF. DNA of the CDR3: TGTGCCAGCAGAAGCCGGGGGTACACTGAAGCTTTCTTT.

V is TRBV19 and J is TRBJ2-1; D is perhaps TRBD1 (5 bases). Trimming removed 5 bases from V and 8 bases from J, with 10 bases in between. Germline CDR1 and CDR2: LNHDA and SQIVND (reference sequence). CDR3 length equals 12 residues. Here the CDR3 DNA reads TGTGCCAGTAGTGGGTTAGGGGATGAGCAGTTCTTC. It translates to CASSGLGDEQFF. The full variable domain, its missing parts supplied by reference TRBV19 and TRBJ2-1, is DGGITQSPKYLFRKEGQNVTLSCEQNLNHDAMYWYRQDPGQGLRLIYYSQIVNDFQKGDIAEGYSVSREKKESFPLTVTSAQKNPTAFYLCASSGLGDEQFFGPGTRLTVL.

The chain carries TRBV29-1 and TRBJ2-7; 11 bases line up with TRBD1. Germline CDR1 SQVTM, CDR2 ANQGSEA. J lost 2 bases, V lost 4 bases, and 10 bases had no gene match. This CDR3 region has 16 residues. CDR3 region: CSVVLFTGQGAYEQYF. CDR3 sequence (DNA): TGCAGCGTTGTGCTGTTCACGGGACAGGGGGCCTACGAGCAGTACTTC.

The genes are TRBV10-3 and TRBJ2-7; 13 positions agree with TRBD2. V lost 7 bases to trimming and J lost 2 bases; unmatched junction nucleotides: 5. The CDR3 spans 15 residues. CDR1 is ENHRY, CDR2 SYGVKD, per germline. The CDR3 is CAIKEGTSGTYEQYF. The CDR3 DNA is TGTGCCATCAAGGAAGGGACTAGCGGGACCTACGAGCAGTACTTC.

The V and J genes are TRBV7-9 and TRBJ2-5; D gene ambiguous. Trimming shortened V by 1 base and J by 1 base, and 4 bases separated the two germline ends. Germline CDR1 SEHNR, CDR2 FQNEAQ (reference sequence). This CDR3 contains 13 residues. CDR3 region: CASSLVIQETQYF. Written as DNA, the CDR3 is TGTGCCAGCAGCTTAGTTATCCAAGAGACCCAGTACTTC.

This sequence joins TRBV7-9 and TRBJ1-1; maybe TRBD1 (6 bases). Germline V lookup: CDR1 SEHNR, CDR2 FQNEAQ (reference sequence). This CDR3 contains 16 residues. V lost 5 bases to trimming and J lost 0 bases, with 16 bases between them. The CDR3 protein is CASSVGTLAMNTEAFF. The CDR3 nucleotides read TGTGCCAGCAGCGTTGGGACATTGGCAATGAACACTGAAGCTTTCTTT.